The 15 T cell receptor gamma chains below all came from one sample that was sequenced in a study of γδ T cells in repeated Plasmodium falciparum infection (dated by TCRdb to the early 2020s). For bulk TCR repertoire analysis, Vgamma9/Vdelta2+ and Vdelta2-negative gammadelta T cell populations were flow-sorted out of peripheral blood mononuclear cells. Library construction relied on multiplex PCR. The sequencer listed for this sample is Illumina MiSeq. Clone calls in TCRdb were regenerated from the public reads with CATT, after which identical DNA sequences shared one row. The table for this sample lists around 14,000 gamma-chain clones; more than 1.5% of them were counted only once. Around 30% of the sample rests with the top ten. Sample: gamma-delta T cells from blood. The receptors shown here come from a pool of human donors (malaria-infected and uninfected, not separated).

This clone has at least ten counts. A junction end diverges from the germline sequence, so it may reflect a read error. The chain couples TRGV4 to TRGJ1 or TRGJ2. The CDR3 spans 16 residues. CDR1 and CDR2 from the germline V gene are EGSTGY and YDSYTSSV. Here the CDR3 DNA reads TGTGCCACCTGGGATGGGCCGACTTTGAATTTTTATAAGAAACTCTTT. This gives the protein CATWDGPTLNFYKKLF.

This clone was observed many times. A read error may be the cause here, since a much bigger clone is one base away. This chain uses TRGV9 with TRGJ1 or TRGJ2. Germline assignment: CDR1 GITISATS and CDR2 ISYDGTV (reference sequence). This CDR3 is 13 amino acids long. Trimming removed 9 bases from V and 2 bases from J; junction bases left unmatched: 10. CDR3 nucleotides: TGTGCCTTGCGGGGACCCTATTATTATAAGAAACTCTTT. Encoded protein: CALRGPYYYKKLF.

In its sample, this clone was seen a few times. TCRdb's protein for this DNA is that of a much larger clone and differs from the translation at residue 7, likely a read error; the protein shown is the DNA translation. This chain's CDR3 is CATWDKVEKLF. CDR3 DNA sequence: TGTGCCACCTGGGATAAAGTCGAGAAACTCTTT. This chain joins TRGV8 and TRGJ1 or TRGJ2. TCRdb is silent on the J gene; assignment here came from matching the DNA to germline. The V gene's germline CDR1 is VENAVY and CDR2 YDSYNSRV. Germline trimming cut 2 bases from V and 11 bases from J; bases unmatched to any gene: 6. This CDR3 has 11 amino acids.

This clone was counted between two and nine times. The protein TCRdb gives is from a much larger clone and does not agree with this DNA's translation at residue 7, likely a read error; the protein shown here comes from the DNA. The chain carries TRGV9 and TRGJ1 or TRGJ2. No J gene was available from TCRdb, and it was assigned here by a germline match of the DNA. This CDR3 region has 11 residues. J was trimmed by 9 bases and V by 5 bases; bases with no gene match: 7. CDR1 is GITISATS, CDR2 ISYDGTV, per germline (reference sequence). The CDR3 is CALWVCLKKLF. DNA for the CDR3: TGTGCCTTGTGGGTTTGCCTTAAGAAACTCTTT.

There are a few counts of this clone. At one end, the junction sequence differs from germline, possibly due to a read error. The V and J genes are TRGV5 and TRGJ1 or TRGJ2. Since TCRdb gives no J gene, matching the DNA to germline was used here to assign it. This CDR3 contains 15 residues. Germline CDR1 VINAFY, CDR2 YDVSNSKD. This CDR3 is CATWDSRSNYHKKLF. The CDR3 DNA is TGTGCCACCTGGGACAGCCGATCGAATTATCATAAGAAACTCTTT.

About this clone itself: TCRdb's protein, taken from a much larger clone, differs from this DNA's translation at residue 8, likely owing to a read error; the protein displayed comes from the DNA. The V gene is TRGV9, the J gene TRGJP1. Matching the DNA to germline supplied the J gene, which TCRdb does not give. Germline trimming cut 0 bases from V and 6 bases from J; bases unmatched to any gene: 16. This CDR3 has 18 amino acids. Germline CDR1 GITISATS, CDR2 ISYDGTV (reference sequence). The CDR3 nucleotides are TGTGCCTTGTGGGAGGTGAAATCTCTTTTTTCCTCTGGTTGGTTCAAGATATTT. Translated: CALWEVKSLFSSGWFKIF.

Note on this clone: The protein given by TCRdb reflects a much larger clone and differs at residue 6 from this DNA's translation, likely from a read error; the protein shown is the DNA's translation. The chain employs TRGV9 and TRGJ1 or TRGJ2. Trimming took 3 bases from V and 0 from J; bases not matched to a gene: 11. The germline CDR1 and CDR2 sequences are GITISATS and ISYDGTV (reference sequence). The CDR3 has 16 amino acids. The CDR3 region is CALWEPELGNYYKKLF. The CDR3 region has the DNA TGTGCCTTGTGGGAGCCAGAACTAGGGAATTATTATAAGAAACTCTTT.

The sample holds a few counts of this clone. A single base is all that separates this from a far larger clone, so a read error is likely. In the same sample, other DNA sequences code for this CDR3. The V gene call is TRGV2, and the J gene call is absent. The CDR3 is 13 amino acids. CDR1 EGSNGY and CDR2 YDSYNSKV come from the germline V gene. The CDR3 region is CATWDGARYKKLF. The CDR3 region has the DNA TGTGCCACCTGGGACGGGGCGAGGTATAAGAAACTTTTT.

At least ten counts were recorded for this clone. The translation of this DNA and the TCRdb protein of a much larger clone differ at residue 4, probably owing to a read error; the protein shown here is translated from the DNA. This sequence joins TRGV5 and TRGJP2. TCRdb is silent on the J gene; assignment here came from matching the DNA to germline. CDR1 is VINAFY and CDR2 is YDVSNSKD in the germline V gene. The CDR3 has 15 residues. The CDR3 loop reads CATRDSSRSDWIKTF. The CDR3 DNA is TGTGCCACCCGGGACAGTTCACGTAGTGATTGGATCAAGACGTTT.

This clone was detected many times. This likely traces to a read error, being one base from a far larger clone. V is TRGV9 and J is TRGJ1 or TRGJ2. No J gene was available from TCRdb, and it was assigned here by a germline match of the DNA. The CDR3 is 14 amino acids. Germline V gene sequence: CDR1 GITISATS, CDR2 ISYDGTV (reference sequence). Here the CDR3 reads CALWEPPRDYKKLF. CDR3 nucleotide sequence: TGTGCCCTGTGGGAGCCCCCAAGGGATTATAAGAAACTCTTT.

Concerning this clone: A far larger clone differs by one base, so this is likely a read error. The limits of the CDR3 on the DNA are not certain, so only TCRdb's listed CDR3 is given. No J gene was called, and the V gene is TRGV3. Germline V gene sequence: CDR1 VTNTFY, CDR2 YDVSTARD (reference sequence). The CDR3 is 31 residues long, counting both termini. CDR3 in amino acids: CATWDRIIIRNSLAVEQHLLSQVSIGRIQHF.

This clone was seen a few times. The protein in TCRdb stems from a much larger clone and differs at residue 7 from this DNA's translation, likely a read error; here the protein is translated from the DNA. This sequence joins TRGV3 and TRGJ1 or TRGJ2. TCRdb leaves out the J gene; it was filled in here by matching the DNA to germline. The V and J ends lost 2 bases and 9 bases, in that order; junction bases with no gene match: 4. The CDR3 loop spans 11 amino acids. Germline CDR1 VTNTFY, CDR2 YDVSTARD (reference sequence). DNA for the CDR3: TGTGCCACCTGGGACACCATTAAGAAACTCTTT. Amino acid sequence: CATWDTIKKLF.

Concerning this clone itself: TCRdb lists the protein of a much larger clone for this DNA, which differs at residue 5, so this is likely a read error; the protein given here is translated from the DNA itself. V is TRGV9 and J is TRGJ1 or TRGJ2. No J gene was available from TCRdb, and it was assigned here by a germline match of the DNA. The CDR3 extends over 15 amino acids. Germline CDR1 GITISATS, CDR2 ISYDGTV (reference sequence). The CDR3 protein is CALWGVQNIYYKKLF. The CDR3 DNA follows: TGTGCCTTGTGGGGGGTGCAAAACATATATTATAAGAAACTCTTT.

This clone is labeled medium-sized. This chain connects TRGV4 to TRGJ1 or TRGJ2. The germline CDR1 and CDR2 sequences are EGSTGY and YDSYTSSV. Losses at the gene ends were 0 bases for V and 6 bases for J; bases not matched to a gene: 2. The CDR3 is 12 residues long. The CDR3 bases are TGTGCCACCTGGGATGGGGCTTATAAGAAACTCTTT. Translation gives CATWDGAYKKLF.

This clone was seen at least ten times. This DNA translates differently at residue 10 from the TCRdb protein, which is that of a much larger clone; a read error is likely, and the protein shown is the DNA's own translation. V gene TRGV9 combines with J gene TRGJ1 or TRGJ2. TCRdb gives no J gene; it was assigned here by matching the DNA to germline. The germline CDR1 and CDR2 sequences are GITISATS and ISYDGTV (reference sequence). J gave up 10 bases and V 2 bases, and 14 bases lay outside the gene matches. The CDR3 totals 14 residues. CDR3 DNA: TGTGCCTTGTGGGAGGAATTCAAATATGAGAAGAAACTCTTT. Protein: CALWEEFKYEKKLF.